This TCR beta chain stems from a study of cytomegalovirus exposure and HLA in healthy donors. Study-level background: Findings of an earlier analysis included about 120 million unique TCR beta sequences from some 180 million T cells. Study results and limitations: For most TCR beta V segments, an earlier analysis put the productive rate at about 90% or about 30% of the time. HLA allele associations emerged for around 15,000 TCR beta sequences in a later analysis, at 0.05 false discovery rate.

As regards this clone: The antigen is not known.

It was with 60 Vbeta and 13 Jbeta primers that the PCR ran. Only in-frame clones appear in the TCRdb table, and some are missing; sequencing was by immunoSEQ multiplex PCR. The ten most abundant clones cover approximately 8.4% of a sample with 35,000 or so clones. The sequenced sample was PBMCs. The clonotype originates from a man between 35 and 55 years old in good health and CMV-seropositive.

Written as DNA, the CDR3 is TGTGCCAGTAGTATGGGGGCGCCGGGAAACACCATATATTTT. Protein sequence: CASSMGAPGNTIYF. The chain combines TRBV19 with TRBJ1-3; D perhaps matches TRBD1 (6 bases). From germline, CDR1 is LNHDA and CDR2 SQIVND (reference sequence). Trimming cost V 3 bases and J 4 bases, with 10 bases left between them. This CDR3 has 14 residues.